These 24 T cell receptor beta chains originate from one sample sequenced in a study of T-cell reconstitution after alpha-beta-depleted transplantation in children. Construction of the TCRbeta library involved unique molecular identifiers. TCRdb recomputed calls from the PCR reads with MiXCR, one row per CDR3 protein. The sample carries about 27,000 distinct CDR3 sequences, roughly a sixth recorded once. The source was PBMCs, mostly from graft donor cells, collected 60 days after TCRalphabeta/CD19-depleted stem cell transplant. All receptors derive from a male patient between 2 and 9 years old who had a stem cell transplant for acute lymphoblastic leukemia, so the T cells may come from the graft donor.

At least ten counts were recorded for this clonotype. The chain uses TRBV5-6 and TRBJ1-5; D not resolved. V was clipped by 4 bases and J by 5 bases, with 16 bases between them. Germline CDR1 SGHDT, CDR2 YYEEEE. This CDR3 comprises 15 residues. CDR3 region: CASSSSGLTYQPQHF. CDR3 sequence (DNA): TGTGCCAGCAGCAGCTCTGGACTGACCTATCAGCCCCAGCATTTT.

This clonotype was picked up many times. The J gene is TRBJ1-2, the V gene TRBV7-2; D is unresolved. Germline-derived CDR1 and CDR2 are SGHTA and FQGNSA. The CDR3 is made up of 14 amino acids. Trimming removed 4 bases at V and 5 bases at J, with 14 bases between. The DNA for the CDR3 is TGTGCCAGCAGCTATCCCGGTACAGTTTATGGCTACACCTTC. This gives the protein CASSYPGTVYGYTF.

The V gene is TRBV5-4, the J gene TRBJ2-1; 12 positions match TRBD2. V lost 0 bases and J lost 7; bases outside the gene matches: 2. This CDR3 region has 15 residues. Germline loops: CDR1 SGHNT, CDR2 YYREEE (reference sequence). CDR3 DNA sequence: TGTGCCAGCAGCTTGGGCGGGACTAGCGGGAATGAGCAGTTCTTC. This gives the protein CASSLGGTSGNEQFF.

The genes are TRBV28 and TRBJ2-7; D is possibly TRBD1 or TRBD2 (5 bases each). CDR1 is MDHEN, CDR2 SYDVKM, per germline. V shed 7 bases and J shed 0 bases, with 16 bases lying between them. The CDR3 spans 15 residues. Written as DNA, the CDR3 is TGTGCCAGCAACCCGAGGGGTAGCCCCTCCTACGAGCAGTACTTC. Amino acid sequence: CASNPRGSPSYEQYF.

The rearrangement uses TRBV6-1 and TRBJ2-3; maybe TRBD2 (6 bases). V dropped 7 bases and J dropped 2 bases, with 10 bases sitting between them. Germline CDR1 is MNHNS and CDR2 is SASEGT. This CDR3 has 13 residues. Here the CDR3 reads CASIGLPTDTQYF. The CDR3 bases are TGTGCCAGCATCGGACTACCCACAGATACGCAGTATTTT.

The V gene is TRBV24-1, the J gene TRBJ2-3; D unresolved. This CDR3 is 14 amino acids long. Per the germline V gene, CDR1 is KGHDR and CDR2 is SFDVKD. Trimming stripped 7 bases from V and 0 bases from J, with 10 bases between. The CDR3 here is CATRGRSSTDTQYF. The CDR3 nucleotides read TGTGCCACCAGGGGCAGGTCAAGCACAGATACGCAGTATTTT.

This clonotype has a handful of counts. V and J are TRBV28 and TRBJ2-2; 9 nucleotides line up with TRBD1. The germline CDR1 and CDR2 sequences are MDHEN and SYDVKM. Trimming at V came to 7 bases and at J to 7 bases, leaving 7 bases not matched to a gene. The CDR3 is 14 residues long. Here the CDR3 DNA reads TGTGCCAGCAATAGACAGGGGGTCCGCGGGGAGCTGTTTTTT. This sequence encodes CASNRQGVRGELFF.

The sample holds many counts of this clonotype. The chain combines TRBV11-3 with TRBJ2-1; 7 bases are shared with TRBD2. CDR1 and CDR2 (germline): SGHNT, YENEEA. The CDR3 totals 15 residues. The V gene end was trimmed by 0 bases and the J gene end by 3 bases; junction bases not matched to a gene: 2. CDR3 protein: CASSLEPSGYNEQFF. CDR3 sequence (DNA): TGTGCCAGCAGCTTAGAACCTAGCGGCTACAATGAGCAGTTCTTC.

Ten or more counts support this clonotype. The CDR3, as DNA: TGCAGTGCTAGCACTAGCGGGCTTTACAATGAGCAGTTCTTC. It translates to CSASTSGLYNEQFF. The chain has TRBV20-1 and TRBJ2-1, with 9 bases fitting TRBD2. V gave up 3 bases and J gave up 4 bases; unmatched junction bases: 4. CDR1 is DFQATT, CDR2 SNEGSKA, per germline (reference sequence). The CDR3 extends over 14 amino acids.

The chain uses TRBV6-1 and TRBJ2-5, with D possibly TRBD2 on 6 matching bases. V gave up 5 bases and J gave up 3 bases, with 13 bases separating them. CDR3 size: 14 residues. Germline V gene lookup returns CDR1 MNHNS and CDR2 SASEGT. The CDR3 DNA sequence: TGTGCCAGCAGTAAGACTAGGAGAAAAGAGACCCAGTACTTC. Translating it yields CASSKTRRKETQYF.

J is TRBJ1-1 and V is TRBV28; D unresolved. V gave up 6 bases and J gave up 0 bases, with 8 bases separating them. In germline, CDR1 is MDHEN, CDR2 SYDVKM. There are 13 residues in the CDR3. The DNA for the CDR3 is TGTGCCAGCAGCGGGCTCATGAACACTGAAGCTTTCTTT. It codes for CASSGLMNTEAFF.

At least ten counts were recorded for this clonotype. The chain employs TRBV12-3 or TRBV12-4 and TRBJ1-1; D is undetermined. V was shortened by 6 bases and J by 1 base, with 15 bases between the two germline ends. CDR3 size: 15 residues. CDR3 nucleotide sequence: TGTGCCAGCAGCCCCTCCCCCCCTGGGAACACTGAAGCTTTCTTT. Its protein is CASSPSPPGNTEAFF.

This clonotype was seen repeatedly, ten times or more. The gene calls are TRBV10-3 and TRBJ1-1, with 9 bases matching TRBD1. Germline CDR1 is ENHRY and CDR2 is SYGVKD. With 6 bases clipped from V and 3 bases from J, the junction kept 5 bases outside the gene matches. This CDR3 has 14 residues. This CDR3 reads CAISPDRGDTEAFF. The CDR3 bases are TGTGCCATCAGCCCGGACAGGGGAGACACTGAAGCTTTCTTT.

This clonotype was recorded a few times. For the CDR3, the DNA is TGCAGTGCTAGCTTCGGGACAGGGCTTGCCGAGCAGTACTTC. This encodes CSASFGTGLAEQYF. The chain combines TRBV20-1 with TRBJ2-7, with 9 bases that match TRBD1. V dropped 3 bases and J dropped 6; count of bases not matched to a gene: 9. Germline lookup yields CDR1 DFQATT and CDR2 SNEGSKA (reference sequence). The CDR3 contains 14 residues.

The rearrangement uses TRBV24-1 and TRBJ2-1, with D unclear. CDR3 length equals 11 residues. The V and J ends lost 4 bases and 9 bases respectively, with 6 bases between them. Per germline, CDR1 KGHDR and CDR2 SFDVKD. Here the CDR3 reads CATSDGTEQFF. The CDR3 DNA follows: TGTGCCACCAGTGACGGTACTGAGCAGTTCTTC.

This clonotype was recorded many times. V and J are TRBV9 and TRBJ2-1; 7 bases are a match to TRBD2. V lost 0 bases, J lost 4 bases, and 4 bases stayed unmatched. Germline V gene sequence: CDR1 SGDLS, CDR2 YYNGEE. The CDR3 is 15 amino acids. In DNA form, the CDR3 reads TGTGCCAGCAGCGTAGCTCCGGGACTATACAATGAGCAGTTCTTC. Translation gives CASSVAPGLYNEQFF.

The genes are TRBV10-3 and TRBJ2-5; 12 bases are shared with TRBD2. V shed 5 bases, J shed 3 bases, and the junction held 1 base outside the gene matches. Germline V lookup: CDR1 ENHRY, CDR2 SYGVKD. This CDR3 spans 14 amino acids. DNA for the CDR3: TGTGCCATCAGTCGGACTAGCGGGGAAGAGACCCAGTACTTC. This encodes CAISRTSGEETQYF.

This clonotype has just a few counts. The V call is TRBV7-2, the J call TRBJ2-4; tentatively, D is TRBD1 (5 bases). There are 15 residues in the CDR3. CDR1 and CDR2 from the germline V gene are SGHTA and FQGNSA. Trimming removed 5 bases from V and 0 bases from J, with 11 bases in between. The CDR3 is CASSIDSLAKNIQYF. The CDR3 DNA is TGTGCCAGCAGCATTGACAGCCTAGCCAAAAACATTCAGTACTTC.

CDR3 residues: CASSYPISGANVLTF. The CDR3 region has the DNA TGTGCCAGCAGTTACCCTATCTCTGGGGCCAACGTCCTGACTTTC. The gene calls are TRBV6-2 or TRBV6-3 and TRBJ2-6; D gene ambiguous. The CDR3 loop spans 15 amino acids. Germline lookup yields CDR1 MNHEY and CDR2 SVGEGT. Trimming cost V 2 bases and J 0 bases, with 5 bases left between them.

This clonotype has a count of ten or more. The chain joins TRBV4-3 to TRBJ1-4; D gene ambiguous. The CDR3 extends over 14 amino acids. V gave up 3 bases and J gave up 7 bases, with 12 bases separating them. The germline CDR1 and CDR2 sequences are LGHNA and YSLEER. The CDR3: CASSQYSVGEKLFF. The DNA for the CDR3 is TGCGCCAGCAGCCAGTACAGCGTCGGTGAAAAACTGTTTTTT.

This clonotype was detected once. The chain combines TRBV28 with TRBJ2-2, with 7 positions matching TRBD1. After removal of 5 bases from V and 6 bases from J, the junction contained 9 bases not matched to a gene. CDR1 and CDR2 (germline): MDHEN, SYDVKM. This CDR3 is 15 amino acids long. In DNA, the CDR3 is TGTGCCAGCAGTATACCGACAGGGCAACCCGGGGAGCTGTTTTTT. Translated: CASSIPTGQPGELFF.

This clonotype has just a few counts. V usage is TRBV28 and J usage is TRBJ1-2; 8 bases align to TRBD1. The ends lost 3 bases at V and 4 bases at J; junction bases unmatched: 13. The CDR3 extends over 17 amino acids. The germline V gene has CDR1 MDHEN and CDR2 SYDVKM. CDR3 sequence: CASSLVGQGAPGYGYTF. CDR3 sequence (DNA): TGTGCCAGCAGTTTGGTGGGGCAGGGGGCGCCCGGCTATGGCTACACCTTC.

This clonotype was seen only a few times. The V gene is TRBV28, the J gene TRBJ1-5; weak D call: TRBD1 (6 bases). Germline loops: CDR1 MDHEN, CDR2 SYDVKM. This CDR3 contains 15 residues. The V end was cut by 6 bases, the J end by 6 bases, with 18 bases between. This chain's CDR3 is CASRPKTGFGQPQHF. The CDR3 DNA is TGTGCCAGCAGACCTAAAACAGGGTTCGGTCAGCCCCAGCATTTT. Variable domain in full (rest from reference TRBV28 and TRBJ1-5): DVKVTQSSRYLVKRTGEKVFLECVQDMDHENMFWYRQDPGLGLRLIYFSYDVKMKEKGDIPEGYSVSREKKERFSLILESASTNQTSMYLCASRPKTGFGQPQHFGDGTRLSIL.

This clonotype was picked up many times. This chain uses TRBV6-5 with TRBJ1-4, with TRBD1 as a possible D gene (5 bases). V dropped 4 bases and J dropped 7 bases, with 16 bases sitting between them. From germline, CDR1 is MNHEY and CDR2 SVGAGI. The CDR3 runs 15 residues. DNA of the CDR3: TGTGCCAGCAGTTTTCAGGGTTCTCGAGGTGAAAAACTGTTTTTT. Translation: CASSFQGSRGEKLFF.